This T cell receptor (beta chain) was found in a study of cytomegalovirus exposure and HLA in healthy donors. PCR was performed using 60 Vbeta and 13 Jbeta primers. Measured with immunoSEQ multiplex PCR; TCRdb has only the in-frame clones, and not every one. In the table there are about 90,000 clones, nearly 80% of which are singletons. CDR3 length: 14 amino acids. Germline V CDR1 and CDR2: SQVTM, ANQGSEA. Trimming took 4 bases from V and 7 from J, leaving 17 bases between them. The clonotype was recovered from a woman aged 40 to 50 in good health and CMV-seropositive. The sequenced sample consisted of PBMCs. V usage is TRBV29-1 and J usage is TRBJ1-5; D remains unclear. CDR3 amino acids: CSVVQDGGRQPQHF. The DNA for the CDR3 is TGCAGCGTTGTGCAAGACGGAGGGCGGCAGCCCCAGCATTTT.